This T cell receptor (beta chain) was observed in a study of shared clonotypes between healthy human individuals. The CDR3 extends over 14 amino acids. Trimming took 4 bases from V and 11 from J, leaving 18 bases between them. Every subset had its genomic DNA shared out evenly among several immunoSEQ plates. This table comes from immunoSEQ multiplex PCR, and its TCRdb copy is limited to in-frame clones, with some not included. Of about 2,200,000 clones in the sample, roughly 91% were seen once. The naive CD8 subset, CD45RO-negative cells positively selected for CCR7, excluded terminally differentiated effector memory CD45RA+ cells. To note about this clone: The antigen remains undetermined.

Regarding the study as a whole: Between a handful of donors, naive CD4 clonotypes were shared at a level of about 5%.

The sequence was obtained from a man between 18 and 29 years old in good health. Some clones in this sample may be carry-over from other donors' samples. Sequences were obtained from naive CD8+ T cells from PBMCs. The V and J genes are TRBV23-1 and TRBJ1-3; TRBD1 is a possible D gene (6 bases). TRBV23-1 is an ORF for which the function is uncertain. The CDR3, as DNA: TGCGCCAGCAGTCCCCTGTGTTTGGCAGGGGCCATATATTTT. This gives the protein CASSPLCLAGAIYF.